This T cell receptor (beta chain) was sequenced in a study of PD-L1 blockade in urothelial cancer (dated by TCRdb to the late 2010s). As for the study more broadly: Every patient began therapy in 2014 and was given atezolizumab 1,200 mg intravenously every 3 weeks. An exploratory multi-omic analysis was conducted of the somatic, immune and clinical correlates of response to PD-L1 blockade with atezolizumab in urothelial cancer. An ECOG performance status of 0 or 1 was recorded for the patients, and 0 to 3 prior chemotherapy regimens had been received by the patients. Pretreatment tumor samples, along with matched peripheral blood serially collected before and after atezolizumab treatment, were subjected to TCR sequencing. Just over 28 patients had pretreatment blood TCR-seq, about 25 had at least one posttreatment blood collection, and about 25 had tumor TCR-seq. In the same patients who had TCR sequencing, pretreatment tumors also underwent whole exome sequencing and RNA sequencing. Under ten patients reached durable clinical benefit, while 20 patients did not. Blood samples gave median yields of approximately 130,000 T cells and 82,636 unique TCRs, along with a median clonality of around 0.075. About 90% of the 29 patients were males with bladder-origin urothelial cancer, and about 65% of the roughly 30 reported a prior smoking history. Progression-free survival longer than 6 months counted as durable clinical benefit, and TCR features were additionally tested against both progression-free and overall survival. Blood samples were analyzed 3 weeks after the start of treatment (second dose) and 6 weeks after the start of treatment.

From a lookup of the germline V gene (reference sequence), CDR1 and CDR2 are LNHDA and SQIVND. V is shortened by 5 bases, J by 4 bases, and the region joining them spans 18 bases. Spanning cysteine to phenylalanine, the CDR3 consists of 16 amino acids. The only DNA kept is the CDR3, 48 bases in frame from the first base. This clone was recorded a few times. The clone's antigen remains unknown. One base away there is no much larger clone; base qualities are not given. Synthetic TCR analog templates were spiked into each PCR to estimate absolute template abundance from read counts. The immunoSEQ assay was used to amplify TCRbeta CDR3 regions from genomic DNA with bias-controlled V and J gene primers. Sequencing of rearranged TCRbeta segments was done at approximately 20X coverage. The original pipeline was this. Sequencing errors were corrected by clustering and CDR3s were annotated against IMGT to assign V, D and J genes. Only productive TCRbeta rearrangements were used in downstream analyses, excluding out-of-frame or stop-codon sequences. Clonality was calculated as one minus the Shannon entropy normalized by the log of the number of unique productive sequences. Fisher's exact test with Benjamini-Hochberg correction, using a cutoff of adjusted p below 0.01, was how clones that differed between time points or between blood and tumor were identified. Held by TCRdb, this immuneACCESS table contains in-frame sequences only and omits some clones. Under half of the omission traces to an unresolved V gene where checked; the cause of the rest is unknown. Clone size and V and J calls were adopted from that table, with D and trimming inferred from the DNA. In all, the sample holds over 65,000 clones, and 90% of those were seen once. Together, the top ten hold more than 3.5% of the sample.

Study-level results and caveats: At 3 weeks after the start of treatment, tumor-associated TCR clones in peripheral blood had expanded more in patients with durable benefit (n ≈ 20, p = 0.022). Small sample size (n of about 30) and many exploratory analyses mean the results are intended to be hypothesis-generating. A pretreatment peripheral blood TCR clonality below the median was linked to improved progression-free and overall survival.

The time point label of this sample denotes: pretreatment peripheral blood. A cohort of more than 25 patients with locally advanced or metastatic urothelial carcinoma, treated at Memorial Sloan Kettering on a trial protocol, was included. Peripheral blood mononuclear cells were collected pretreatment and during treatment, with between 1 and 8 total time points per patient. The Qiagen DNeasy Blood extraction kit was used to purify genomic DNA from total PBMCs and tumor samples. PBMCs were collected pretreatment and during treatment, and were isolated and stored as previously described. The sequence came from a man between 65 and 80 years old with urothelial cancer. The chain is encoded by TRBV19 joined to TRBJ2-1; TRBD2 is perhaps the D gene, given 5 matching bases. The starting material was PBMCs, obtained around atezolizumab (anti-PD-L1) treatment. The DNA reads as follows: TGTGCCAGTAGTCCCCGTTCGGAGGTGTGGTACAATGAGCAGTTCTTC. It codes for CASSPRSEVWYNEQFF.